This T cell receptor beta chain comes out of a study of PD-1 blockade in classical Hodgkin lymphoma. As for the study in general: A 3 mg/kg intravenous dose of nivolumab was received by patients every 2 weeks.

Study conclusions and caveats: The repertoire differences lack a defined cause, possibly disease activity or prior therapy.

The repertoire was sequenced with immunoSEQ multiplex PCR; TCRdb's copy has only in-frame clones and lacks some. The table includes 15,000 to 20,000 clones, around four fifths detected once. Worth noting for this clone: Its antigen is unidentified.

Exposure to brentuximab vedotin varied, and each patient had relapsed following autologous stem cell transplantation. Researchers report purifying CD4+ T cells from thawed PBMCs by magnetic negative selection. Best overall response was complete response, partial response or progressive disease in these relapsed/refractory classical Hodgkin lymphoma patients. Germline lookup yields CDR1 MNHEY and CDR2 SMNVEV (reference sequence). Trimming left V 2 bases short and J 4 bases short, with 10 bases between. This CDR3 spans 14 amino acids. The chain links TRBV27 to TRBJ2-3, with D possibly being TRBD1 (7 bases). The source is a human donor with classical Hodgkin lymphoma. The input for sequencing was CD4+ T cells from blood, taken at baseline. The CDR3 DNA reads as TGTGCCAGCAGTTTAGCCAGGGGGGCAGATACGCAGTATTTT. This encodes CASSLARGADTQYF.